This T cell receptor beta chain was observed in a study of blood T cells in healthy people across ages. Study observations and caveats: Samples with more naive T cells showed higher observed beta diversity. Unknown CMV status may confound age-related changes in expanded clones.

The V and J ends lost 6 bases and 4 bases, in that order; junction bases with no gene match: 10. In germline, CDR1 is DFQATT, CDR2 SNEGSKA (reference sequence). This CDR3 region has 14 residues. A sample-barcoded 5' primer and a J-beta primer mix were used in a second PCR of roughly 7 to 11 cycles. Via MiXCR, TCRdb re-called the 5' RACE reads, giving one row per CDR3 protein. The sample includes 1,300,000 or so distinct CDR3 sequences, almost 60% seen only once; the top ten take approximately 7%. Worth noting for this clonotype: Its matching antigen is unknown.

This chain links TRBV20-1 with TRBJ2-3; 7 nucleotides align to TRBD2. The sample taken for sequencing was blood. The sequence derives from a man between 18 and 29 years old in good health. For the CDR3, the DNA is TGCAGTGCATATGCCGGGACTAAATCAGATACGCAGTATTTT. As protein: CSAYAGTKSDTQYF.